Shown below are 7 T cell receptor beta chains from a single sample sequenced in a study of blood T cell repertoires in COVID-19. TCRdb keeps only in-frame clones here, not all; method: immunoSEQ multiplex PCR. The profile shows under 200,000 clones, around 83% of them singletons. Material: peripheral blood. The receptors stem from a man younger than 35 with acute or convalescent COVID-19.

This clone was recorded only once. The chain uses TRBV6-5 and TRBJ1-2; D is ambiguous. Looked up from germline, CDR1 is MNHEY and CDR2 is SVGAGI. V was trimmed by 8 bases and J by 5 bases, leaving 18 bases between them. The CDR3 is made up of 14 amino acids. DNA of the CDR3: TGTGCCAGCCGCATCCAGAATCAGGAATATGGCTACACCTTC. It is translated as CASRIQNQEYGYTF.

This clone was seen only once. This sequence joins TRBV6-1 and TRBJ2-3; the D gene is possibly TRBD1 (7 bases). The V and J ends lost 2 bases and 5 bases respectively, with 20 bases between them. This CDR3 is built from 17 residues. Germline CDR1 is MNHNS and CDR2 is SASEGT. The CDR3 bases are TGTGCCAGCAGTGAAAAAGGGTGGGGCAGGGGGGAAGATACGCAGTATTTT. It yields the protein CASSEKGWGRGEDTQYF.

This clone was observed a few times. CDR3 region: CACPKSEQGHNYGYTF. The CDR3 DNA is TGTGCCTGCCCTAAAAGCGAACAGGGACATAACTATGGCTACACCTTC. The rearrangement links TRBV30 to TRBJ1-2; D is possibly TRBD1 (6 bases). With 6 bases removed from V and 1 base from J, the gap between germline ends came to 21 bases. The CDR3 length is 16 residues. CDR1 is GTSNPN and CDR2 is SVGIG in the germline V gene (reference sequence).

This clone was seen only once. The rearrangement joins TRBV7-2 to TRBJ2-1; the D gene is possibly TRBD1 (6 bases). The CDR3 loop spans 14 amino acids. With 2 bases removed from V and 4 bases from J, the gap between germline ends came to 9 bases. From germline, CDR1 is SGHTA and CDR2 FQGNSA. The CDR3 nucleotides read TGTGCCAGCAGCTTAATTCAGGGGTACAATGAGCAGTTCTTC. It codes for CASSLIQGYNEQFF.

The chain joins TRBV6-4 to TRBJ2-1, with TRBD2 matching 7 bases. The CDR3 runs 15 residues. Trimming cost V 0 bases and J 6 bases; bases outside gene matches: 5. The germline CDR1 and CDR2 sequences are MRHNA and SNTAGT. The CDR3 reads CASSDSSSGSNEQFF. The CDR3 DNA follows: TGTGCCAGCAGTGACTCGTCTAGCGGAAGCAATGAGCAGTTCTTC.

The V and J genes are TRBV18 and TRBJ1-6, with no clear D. This CDR3 has 12 residues. In germline, CDR1 is KGHSH, CDR2 LQKENI. V gave up 6 bases and J gave up 7 bases, with 7 bases separating them. This CDR3 is CASSPANSPLHF. CDR3 nucleotides: TGTGCCAGCTCCCCAGCGAATTCACCCCTCCACTTT.

The chain is built from TRBV10-3 and TRBJ1-3; D unclear. The length of the CDR3 is 13 residues. The ends were cut back, 3 bases at V and 3 bases at J, with 6 bases in the middle. Germline V lookup: CDR1 ENHRY, CDR2 SYGVKD. The DNA of the CDR3 is TGTGCCATCAGTGACTTTAGTGGAAACACCATATATTTT. Translation: CAISDFSGNTIYF.